Each of the 8 T cell receptor beta chains below was sequenced from the same sample in a study of OX40 agonist ivuxolimab in advanced cancers. TCRdb keeps only in-frame clones here, not all; method: immunoSEQ multiplex PCR. The top ten clones hold around a quarter of a sample with approximately 28,000 clones, about 82% of them seen once. The sample here was CD4+ or CD8+ T cells sorted from blood, taken in a trial of the OX40 agonist ivuxolimab. Source of these receptors: an adult with an advanced solid tumor such as melanoma, head and neck, liver or kidney cancer.

The genes are TRBV11-2 and TRBJ2-1, with D unresolved. The V end was cut by 3 bases, the J end by 7 bases, with 4 bases between. The CDR3 is 11 residues long. Germline CDR1 is SGHAT and CDR2 is FQNNGV. The CDR3 spells CASSFRNEQFF. The CDR3 DNA follows: TGTGCCAGCAGCTTTCGGAATGAGCAGTTCTTC.

This clone was picked up a small number of times. The J gene is TRBJ2-7, the V gene TRBV2; TRBD2 agrees at 12 bases. The germline V gene has CDR1 SNHLY and CDR2 FYNNEI. This CDR3 spans 14 amino acids. Trimming removed 7 bases from V and 3 bases from J; junction bases left unmatched: 4. CDR3 nucleotide sequence: TGTGCCAGCAAGACTAGCGGGGGTTACTACGAGCAGTACTTC. Amino acid sequence: CASKTSGGYYEQYF.

The J gene is TRBJ2-7, the V gene TRBV5-1, with 8 nucleotides matching TRBD1. From germline, CDR1 is SGHRS and CDR2 YFSETQ. This CDR3 has 14 residues. With V trimmed by 2 bases and J by 3 bases, 4 bases remained unmatched. This chain's CDR3 is CASSFLQGGYEQYF. The CDR3, as DNA: TGCGCCAGCAGCTTTCTACAGGGGGGCTACGAGCAGTACTTC.

This rearrangement joins TRBV6-6 to TRBJ2-1; tentatively, D is TRBD1 or TRBD2 (5 bases each). Between the trimmed V and J ends, which lost 5 bases and 14 bases, there was a span of 16 bases. CDR3 length: 12 residues. Germline assignment: CDR1 MNHNY and CDR2 SVGAGI (reference sequence). CDR3 coding DNA: TGTGCCAGCAGTGGCCCGGGAATAGGGGAGTTCTTC. This encodes CASSGPGIGEFF.

The V gene is TRBV30, the J gene TRBJ2-7; 11 positions agree with TRBD1. CDR1 GTSNPN and CDR2 SVGIG come from the germline V gene (reference sequence). The junction had 2 bases not matched to a gene; V was cut back by 1 base and J by 6 bases. The CDR3 runs to 13 residues. The CDR3 sequence: CAWSDGTGGEQYF. CDR3 DNA sequence: TGTGCCTGGAGTGACGGGACAGGGGGCGAGCAGTACTTC.

The chain recombines TRBV7-8 with TRBJ2-5; TRBD1 or TRBD2 may be the D gene (6 bases each). Per germline, CDR1 SGHVS and CDR2 FQNEAQ. The CDR3 has 14 amino acids. V gave up 0 bases and J gave up 6 bases, with 11 bases separating them. CDR3 in DNA: TGTGCCAGCAGCTTAGCGGGGGGCGGACAGACCCAGTACTTC. Its translation is CASSLAGGGQTQYF.

Written as DNA, the CDR3 is TGTGCCAGCAGTCCGGGACTAGCGGGAGGGACCTACGAGCAGTACTTC. This codes for CASSPGLAGGTYEQYF. This chain joins TRBV28 and TRBJ2-7; 16 bases match TRBD2. This CDR3 is 16 amino acids long. Trimming at V came to 5 bases and at J to 2 bases, leaving 3 bases not matched to a gene. The germline gives CDR1 MDHEN, CDR2 SYDVKM.

This sequence joins TRBV28 and TRBJ1-5, with 8 bases lining up with TRBD1. J lost 9 bases, V lost 9 bases, and 7 bases had no gene match. CDR1 and CDR2 (germline): MDHEN, SYDVKM. The CDR3 has 12 amino acids. The CDR3 bases are TGTGCCAGTAGACAGGGGCTCCTGCCCCAGCATTTT. It encodes CASRQGLLPQHF.